The clone carrying this T cell receptor beta chain was seen many times. This record belongs to a study of spatial heterogeneity in lung cancer. At the level of the study: The approximately 79 donors had untreated early-stage non-small cell lung cancer. There were consistently more beta-chain sequences detected than alpha-chain sequences.

The CDR3 is 13 residues long. Germline-derived CDR1 and CDR2 are MNHNS and SASEGT. V was clipped by 6 bases and J by 3 bases, with 9 bases between them. Time point specified: blood at routine non-recurrence follow-up after resection. Material for sequencing was whole RNA from tumor, nontumor lung or frozen PBMC, left unsorted. Each molecule of TCR cDNA was tagged with one unique molecular identifier. MiXCR was run by TCRdb on the 5' RACE reads, yielding one entry per CDR3 protein. The sample has under 30,000 distinct CDR3 sequences; approximately 6% are singletons. The gene calls are TRBV6-1 and TRBJ1-5; possible D gene TRBD1, 5 bases. This clonotype was sampled from a male donor with early-stage non-small cell lung cancer. The input for sequencing was PBMCs, taken at follow-up. CDR3 sequence (DNA): TGTGCCAGCAGCTTGACAGCCAATCAGCCCCAGCATTTT. Encoded protein: CASSLTANQPQHF.